This T cell receptor (beta chain) was sequenced for a study of blood T cell repertoires in COVID-19. In the source study's methods: Reference gene primers were amplified, and this amplification served to estimate nucleated cell counts. Assay: immunoSEQ multiplex PCR; the TCRdb copy retains only in-frame clones and omits some. The V and J calls and clone size are taken from that table; D and trimming were inferred from the DNA. The data show approximately 380,000 clones, with 88% seen just once and less than 1.5% held by the top ten. The participants were between roughly 18 and 89 years old and came from under 25 US areas. Cohorts were determined from participant-reported clinical history. Germline CDR1 and CDR2: KGHDR and SFDVKD. Trimming removed 3 bases from V and 0 bases from J; junction bases left unmatched: 7. This CDR3 has 17 amino acids.

The J gene is TRBJ2-1, the V gene TRBV24-1; 7 bases agree with TRBD2. The sample consisted of PBMCs or T cells enriched from blood (not recorded which). The receptor was isolated from a young woman who had recovered from COVID-19. CDR3 DNA: TGTGCCACCAGTGATAGCGGGACTCCAAGCTCCTACAATGAGCAGTTCTTC. It encodes CATSDSGTPSSYNEQFF.